This T cell receptor (beta chain) appears in the sequencing data of a study of OX40 agonist ivuxolimab in advanced cancers. Study-wide background: Previous treatment with anti-PD-1, anti-PD-L1 or anti-CTLA-4 therapy was allowed; 35% to 50% had received some.

V lost 5 bases and J 4 bases, leaving 14 bases between the germline ends. The length of the CDR3 is 14 residues. Germline values: CDR1 MNHEY, CDR2 SVGAGI. Comments on this clone: The antigen remains unidentified.

Only in-frame clones appear in the TCRdb table, and some are missing; sequencing was by immunoSEQ multiplex PCR. This table has almost 70,000 clones, roughly nine tenths appearing once. Overall study results and limits: Relative to CD4+ cells, CD8+ T cells on average had more expanded clones. Low clonal expansion, among the lowest seen, marked partial responders at 0.1-3.0 mg/kg. In a subset of nonresponders, normalized T-cell clonal expansion was also low.

The chain recombines TRBV6-5 with TRBJ1-2; D unresolved. The origin of this receptor is an adult with an advanced solid tumor such as melanoma, head and neck, liver or kidney cancer. The sequencing here drew on CD4+ or CD8+ T cells sorted from blood, taken in a trial of the OX40 agonist ivuxolimab. CDR3 coding DNA: TGTGCCAGCAGTGAAGGACCCACGGGCTATGGCTACACCTTC. Its translation: CASSEGPTGYGYTF.